These 25 T cell receptor beta chains were sequenced from one sample in a study of blood T cell repertoires in COVID-19. Generated by immunoSEQ multiplex PCR, the TCRdb table keeps only in-frame clones and is missing some. The sample holds some 150,000 clones; roughly 80% are singletons and the top ten take approximately 9.4%. What was sequenced was peripheral blood. These receptors all come from a woman aged 50 to 60 with active or convalescent COVID-19.

The J gene is TRBJ2-7, the V gene TRBV15; 9 bases are shared with TRBD2. The CDR3 spans 17 residues. Germline CDR1 reads LNHNV; CDR2 reads YYDKDF (reference sequence). The J segment lost 0 bases and the V segment lost 1 base, leaving 7 bases of the junction unmatched. This chain's CDR3 is CATSRGIAGDPSYEQYF. As DNA, the CDR3 is TGTGCCACCAGCAGAGGAATAGCGGGAGACCCCTCCTACGAGCAGTACTTC. The variable domain in full, completed from reference TRBV15 and TRBJ2-7, reads DAMVIQNPRYQVTQFGKPVTLSCSQTLNHNVMYWYQQKSSQAPKLLFHYYDKDFNNEADTPDNFQSRRPNTSFCFLDIRSPGLGDTAMYLCATSRGIAGDPSYEQYFGPGTRLTVT.

The chain joins TRBV30 to TRBJ2-6; a weak D match, TRBD2 (6 bases). Germline loops: CDR1 GTSNPN, CDR2 SVGIG (reference sequence). The V and J ends lost 3 bases and 0 bases respectively, with 15 bases between them. The CDR3 length is 17 residues. The CDR3 region has the DNA TGTGCCTGGAGCGGCGGGGACTCCAGCTCTGGGGCCAACGTCCTGACTTTC. It is translated as CAWSGGDSSSGANVLTF.

This clone was recorded a few times. V is TRBV6-2 or TRBV6-3 and J is TRBJ2-7; 7 bases are shared with TRBD2. Trimming took 6 bases from V and 7 from J; bases not matched to a gene: 9. Germline V CDR1 and CDR2: MNHEY, SVGEGT. This CDR3 spans 13 amino acids. CDR3 bases: TGTGCCAGCAGCCTGACTAGCCGCGGGGAGCAGTACTTC. It codes for CASSLTSRGEQYF.

As for this clone: The identical CDR3 is also encoded by other nucleotide sequences in the sample. The chain has TRBV28 and TRBJ1-2; the D gene is possibly TRBD1 (5 bases). The CDR3 length is 15 residues. V lost 2 bases and J 1 base, leaving 11 bases between the germline ends. Per germline, CDR1 MDHEN and CDR2 SYDVKM. In DNA form, the CDR3 reads TGTGCCAGCAGTTTAGAAGGGGCCGGTAACTATGGCTACACCTTC. Its protein product is CASSLEGAGNYGYTF.

The chain recombines TRBV9 with TRBJ2-7, with D maybe TRBD1 (5 bases). The V gene lost 1 base and the J gene lost 5 bases, with 10 bases spanning the gap. Germline V gene lookup returns CDR1 SGDLS and CDR2 YYNGEE. The CDR3 sequence is 13 residues long. In nucleotides, the CDR3 is TGTGCCAGCAGCGTATCCGACAGCCACGAGCAGTACTTC. Residues: CASSVSDSHEQYF. The full variable domain, completed using reference TRBV9 and TRBJ2-7, is DSGVTQTPKHLITATGQRVTLRCSPRSGDLSVYWYQQSLDQGLQFLIQYYNGEERAKGNILERFSAQQFPDLHSELNLSSLELGDSALYFCASSVSDSHEQYFGPGTRLTVT.

This clone was seen a few times. The rearrangement links TRBV19 to TRBJ2-1, with D possibly matching TRBD1 (6 bases). The CDR3 extends over 12 amino acids. Germline V gene data show CDR1 as LNHDA and CDR2 as SQIVND (reference sequence). V shed 2 bases and J shed 10 bases, with 9 bases lying between them. The CDR3 DNA is TGTGCCAGTAGTATACCGAGGGGGGAGCAGTTCTTC. Protein sequence: CASSIPRGEQFF. The variable domain in full, with the rest retrieved from reference TRBV19 and TRBJ2-1, is DGGITQSPKYLFRKEGQNVTLSCEQNLNHDAMYWYRQDPGQGLRLIYYSQIVNDFQKGDIAEGYSVSREKKESFPLTVTSAQKNPTAFYLCASSIPRGEQFFGPGTRLTVL.

This clone was found a few times. This sequence joins TRBV20-1 and TRBJ2-1; possibly TRBD2 for D (6 bases). Germline CDR1 is DFQATT and CDR2 is SNEGSKA (reference sequence). This CDR3 contains 14 residues. V was shortened by 3 bases and J by 6 bases, with 15 bases between the two germline ends. The CDR3 DNA reads TGCAGTGCTAGTCCCGGGACTTTTTCCAATGAGCAGTTCTTC. Translated, it gives CSASPGTFSNEQFF.

The V and J genes are TRBV4-2 and TRBJ2-5; TRBD2 matches at 8 bases. The CDR3 runs 14 residues. J gave up 5 bases and V 4 bases, and 6 bases lay outside the gene matches. The V gene's germline CDR1 is LGHNA and CDR2 YNFKEQ. The CDR3, as DNA: TGTGCCAGCAGCCCCGGGACTAGAGCCGAGACCCAGTACTTC. Translated: CASSPGTRAETQYF.

The chain combines TRBV19 with TRBJ1-5, with D possibly being TRBD1 (5 bases). With 7 bases removed from V and 0 bases from J, the gap between germline ends came to 13 bases. CDR1 LNHDA and CDR2 SQIVND come from the germline V gene (reference sequence). This CDR3 comprises 15 residues. The CDR3 spells CASIPRVNSNQPQHF. CDR3 sequence (DNA): TGTGCCAGTATTCCCAGGGTAAATAGCAATCAGCCCCAGCATTTT.

This rearrangement joins TRBV2 to TRBJ2-7; tentatively, D is TRBD2 (6 bases). The CDR3 runs 15 residues. Germline CDR1 and CDR2: SNHLY and FYNNEI. V was shortened by 2 bases and J by 0 bases, with 11 bases between the two germline ends. The CDR3 protein is CASSEWGLSSYEQYF. The CDR3 coding sequence is TGTGCCAGCAGTGAATGGGGACTTAGCTCCTACGAGCAGTACTTC.

The chain employs TRBV5-1 and TRBJ2-2, with 10 bases fitting TRBD1. Germline lookup yields CDR1 SGHRS and CDR2 YFSETQ. J lost 4 bases, V lost 1 base, and 7 bases had no gene match. CDR3 size: 17 residues. The chain's CDR3 is CASSLRETGGSTGELFF. The CDR3 nucleotides are TGCGCCAGCAGCTTGAGGGAGACAGGGGGCAGCACCGGGGAGCTGTTTTTT.

The V and J genes are TRBV30 and TRBJ1-6; a possible D gene is TRBD1 (5 bases). Germline V CDR1 and CDR2: GTSNPN, SVGIG (reference sequence). The length of the CDR3 is 13 residues. Trimming took 1 base from V and 7 from J, leaving 8 bases between them. The CDR3 coding sequence is TGTGCCTGGAGTGGACAGAGAAATTCACCCCTCCACTTT. Protein product: CAWSGQRNSPLHF.

The chain carries TRBV5-1 and TRBJ1-2; D call uncertain. Germline V gives CDR1 SGHRS, CDR2 YFSETQ. V was clipped by 4 bases and J by 7 bases, with 11 bases between them. The CDR3 spans 12 residues. Here the CDR3 reads CASSPEERGYTF. In DNA, the CDR3 is TGCGCCAGCAGCCCGGAGGAGCGTGGCTACACCTTC.

This chain joins TRBV4-1 and TRBJ1-2; 11 nucleotides match TRBD1. V lost 4 bases to trimming and J lost 4 bases; unmatched junction nucleotides: 5. The germline V gene has CDR1 MGHRA and CDR2 YSYEKL. The length of the CDR3 is 15 residues. The CDR3 reads CASSPGDRGVYGYTF. The CDR3, as DNA: TGCGCCAGCAGCCCAGGGGACAGGGGGGTCTATGGCTACACCTTC.

This clone has more than one count but fewer than ten. The V and J genes are TRBV7-2 and TRBJ2-5; the match to TRBD1 covers 8 bases. V shed 6 bases, J shed 2 bases, and the junction held 5 bases outside the gene matches. Germline CDR1 reads SGHTA; CDR2 reads FQGNSA. The CDR3 consists of 14 residues. The CDR3 DNA reads TGTGCCAGCAGAGAAAACAGGGGGCAAGAGACCCAGTACTTC. It is translated as CASRENRGQETQYF. The whole variable domain, remainder taken from reference TRBV7-2 and TRBJ2-5, is GAGVSQSPSNKVTEKGKDVELRCDPISGHTALYWYRQSLGQGLEFLIYFQGNSAPDKSGLPSDRFSAERTGGSVSTLTIQRTQQEDSAVYLCASRENRGQETQYFGPGTRLLVL.

The rearrangement links TRBV6-5 to TRBJ1-2; TRBD1 is a possible D gene (6 bases). The CDR3 spans 16 residues. Trimming shortened V by 2 bases and J by 7 bases, and 20 bases separated the two germline ends. Germline-derived CDR1 and CDR2 are MNHEY and SVGAGI. The CDR3 spells CASSYATLQGTVGYTF. In DNA, the CDR3 is TGTGCCAGCAGTTACGCGACTTTACAGGGTACTGTTGGCTACACCTTC.

In this sample, this clone turned up once. The chain employs TRBV29-1 and TRBJ1-4, with D possibly being TRBD1 (6 bases). V dropped 4 bases and J dropped 4 bases, with 22 bases sitting between them. The CDR3 has 17 residues. Germline CDR1 and CDR2: SQVTM and ANQGSEA. Here the CDR3 DNA reads TGCAGCGTTGCTGGGGGCGCCTCATCACGACTTAATGAAAAACTGTTTTTT. This codes for CSVAGGASSRLNEKLFF.

The chain combines TRBV3-1 (or the pseudogene TRBV3-2) with TRBJ1-2, with a possible D match to TRBD1 (5 bases). This CDR3 is 14 amino acids long. The V gene's germline CDR1 is LGHDT and CDR2 YNNKEL (reference sequence). V was trimmed by 4 bases and J by 4 bases, leaving 13 bases between them. The chain's CDR3 is CASSLTQALYGYTF. In nucleotides, the CDR3 is TGTGCCAGCAGCCTAACACAGGCCCTCTATGGCTACACCTTC.

This chain connects TRBV5-6 to TRBJ1-2; D is undetermined. V gave up 1 base and J gave up 1 base, with 8 bases separating them. In germline, CDR1 is SGHDT, CDR2 YYEEEE. This CDR3 has 14 residues. The CDR3 DNA reads TGTGCCAGCAGCTTGAGAGGGCTTAACTATGGCTACACCTTC. It codes for CASSLRGLNYGYTF.

The rearrangement links TRBV7-2 to TRBJ1-5; a weak D match, TRBD1 (5 bases). Per the germline V gene, CDR1 is SGHTA and CDR2 is FQGNSA. The CDR3 covers 15 residues. V was trimmed by 0 bases and J by 7 bases, leaving 13 bases between them. The chain's CDR3 is CASSLATPEGQPQHF. CDR3 DNA sequence: TGTGCCAGCAGCTTAGCGACCCCGGAGGGGCAGCCCCAGCATTTT.

The chain is built from TRBV30 and TRBJ2-3; a possible D gene is TRBD1 (7 bases). Germline CDR1 GTSNPN, CDR2 SVGIG (reference sequence). There are 13 residues in the CDR3. Trimming left V 4 bases short and J 5 bases short, with 13 bases between. The CDR3, as DNA: TGTGCCTGGACCCCAGGGGGGAGAGATACGCAGTATTTT. It encodes CAWTPGGRDTQYF.

The V and J genes are TRBV30 and TRBJ2-7, with 7 bases identical to TRBD1. This CDR3 contains 13 residues. V lost 2 bases to trimming and J lost 3 bases; unmatched junction nucleotides: 4. CDR1 is GTSNPN and CDR2 is SVGIG in the germline V gene (reference sequence). CDR3: CAWSINRGYEQYF. The DNA of the CDR3 is TGTGCCTGGAGTATCAACAGGGGCTACGAGCAGTACTTC.

The chain uses TRBV5-1 and TRBJ2-3; 12 bases align to TRBD2. CDR3 size: 17 residues. Unmatched junction bases numbered 4, after V lost 0 bases and J lost 2 bases. Germline assignment: CDR1 SGHRS and CDR2 YFSETQ. CDR3 loop: CASSLALAGGNTDTQYF. For the CDR3, the DNA is TGCGCCAGCAGCTTGGCGCTAGCGGGGGGGAACACAGATACGCAGTATTTT.

CDR3 in DNA: TGTGCCAGCAGCTCACAGGGTTATGGAAACACCATATATTTT. This translates into CASSSQGYGNTIYF. The chain combines TRBV7-2 with TRBJ1-3; a possible D gene is TRBD1 (6 bases). Germline V gene data show CDR1 as SGHTA and CDR2 as FQGNSA. The length of the CDR3 is 14 residues. Trimming removed 4 bases at V and 3 bases at J, with 10 bases between.

The chain links TRBV15 to TRBJ2-1; 12 bases are shared with TRBD2. Germline V gene data show CDR1 as LNHNV and CDR2 as YYDKDF (reference sequence). The CDR3 loop spans 15 amino acids. V trimming: 6 bases; J trimming: 5 bases; junction bases outside the gene matches: 5. CDR3 sequence reads: CATRDGLAGNNEQFF. The CDR3 coding sequence is TGTGCCACCAGAGACGGACTAGCGGGGAACAATGAGCAGTTCTTC.